A selection of T cell receptor beta chains follows, all from one sample in a study of blood T cell repertoires in COVID-19. Only in-frame clones appear in the TCRdb table, and some are missing; sequencing was by immunoSEQ multiplex PCR. The sample yields about 390,000 clones, around nine tenths seen once. Sequencing was done on a sample of PBMCs or T cells enriched from blood (not recorded which). These TCRs come from a woman aged 50 to 60 who had recovered from COVID-19. Each CDR3 is given with its conserved first and last residue.

TRBJ1-1 | TRBV19 | CASSIIRAGFGTGGPEAFF
TRBJ2-1 | TRBV7-9 | CASSLTQSSRSEQFF
TRBJ1-5 | TRBV6-6 | CASSYLQGRNQPQHF
TRBJ1-1 | TRBV3-1/TRBV3-2 | CASSLRTREAFF
TRBJ1-3 | TRBV11-2 | CASSSSSGNTIYF
TRBJ2-7 | TRBV30 | CAWGPAQGGYEQYF
TRBJ2-7 | TRBV7-2 | CASSLVPSGGSYEQYF
TRBJ1-6 | TRBV5-1 | CASSLLGGGFQNSPLHF
TRBJ2-3 | TRBV5-5 | CASSLWVADGTDTQYF
TRBJ1-2 | TRBV5-1 | CASSAGTGGKRNYGYTF
TRBJ2-7 | TRBV2 | CASRGTGVYEQYF
TRBJ2-7 | TRBV29-1 | CSVPATGGEQYF
TRBJ1-5 | TRBV19 | CASSEGIGINQPQHF
TRBJ1-3 | TRBV2 | CASRGDRGKSGNTIYF
TRBJ2-3 | TRBV9 | CASSVGETSADTQYF
TRBJ2-7 | TRBV3-1/TRBV3-2 | CASSLSLAGTYEQYF
TRBJ1-1 | TRBV7-9 | CASSFPTGTNAEAFF
TRBJ1-2 | TRBV28 | CASRAGDYGYTF
TRBJ2-7 | TRBV28 | CASNPGGDSLWQYF
TRBJ1-2 | TRBV4-1 | CASSQTLQTIYGYTF
TRBJ1-5 | TRBV4-2 | CASSQGTGEQPQHF
TRBJ1-3 | TRBV7-9 | CASSGWDSASGNTIYF
TRBJ2-5 | TRBV5-1 | CASSLGRGRETQYF
TRBJ1-2 | TRBV5-8 | CASSYGTGLVNYGYTF
TRBJ2-3 | TRBV30 | CAWQRGGADTQYF
TRBJ2-4 | TRBV6-5 | CASNEGAAQNIQYF
TRBJ1-3 | TRBV19 | CASSIGGSRGNTIYF
TRBJ1-1 | TRBV2 | CASGKGQMNTEAFF
TRBJ2-3 | TRBV9 | CASSGEGAQYF
TRBJ1-1 | TRBV3-1/TRBV3-2 | CASSRGSQGAQNTEAFF
TRBJ1-5 | TRBV20-1 | CSASAGVNQPQHF
TRBJ2-5 | TRBV18 | CASSPQRGEQETQYF
TRBJ1-1 | TRBV18 | CASSLGTALGAEAFF
TRBJ1-5 | TRBV7-8 | CASSLGQGSGQPQHF
TRBJ1-2 | TRBV6-1 | CASSEVDYGYTF
TRBJ1-1 | TRBV7-2 | CASSHLPGQGEAFF
TRBJ1-6 | TRBV6-7 | CASSYSWSFNSPLHF
TRBJ1-2 | TRBV7-9 | CASSLVPVSYGYTF
TRBJ2-3 | TRBV5-5 | CASSPRPTGDTQYF
TRBJ2-2 | TRBV5-1 | CASSLTGQGASGELFF
TRBJ1-6 | TRBV6-2/TRBV6-3 | CASSLSGTGGSPLHF
TRBJ1-2 | TRBV10-3 | CALGSGNGYGYTF
TRBJ1-2 | TRBV25-1 | CASSEYNQGYTF
TRBJ2-5 | TRBV11-2 | CASSDIGGLEQETQYF
TRBJ2-2 | TRBV28 | CASSYRTGTNTGELFF
TRBJ1-6 | TRBV30 | CAWSSGGNSPLHF
TRBJ2-5 | TRBV18 | CASSPQTSGGETQYF
TRBJ1-5 | TRBV7-9 | CASSPDRGTGNQPQHF
TRBJ1-3 | TRBV7-9 | CASSLALGPGNTIYF
TRBJ1-1 | TRBV5-1 | CASSLTPRTGGDEAFF
TRBJ2-2 | TRBV11-3 | CASSLDRGELFF
TRBJ1-4 | TRBV5-6 | CASSLGQYEKLFF
TRBJ1-4 | TRBV27 | CASSLIPGGIGKLFF
TRBJ2-3 | TRBV6-1 | CASSEGGGLHIDF
TRBJ1-3 | TRBV3-1/TRBV3-2 | CASSPQGNVGNTIYF